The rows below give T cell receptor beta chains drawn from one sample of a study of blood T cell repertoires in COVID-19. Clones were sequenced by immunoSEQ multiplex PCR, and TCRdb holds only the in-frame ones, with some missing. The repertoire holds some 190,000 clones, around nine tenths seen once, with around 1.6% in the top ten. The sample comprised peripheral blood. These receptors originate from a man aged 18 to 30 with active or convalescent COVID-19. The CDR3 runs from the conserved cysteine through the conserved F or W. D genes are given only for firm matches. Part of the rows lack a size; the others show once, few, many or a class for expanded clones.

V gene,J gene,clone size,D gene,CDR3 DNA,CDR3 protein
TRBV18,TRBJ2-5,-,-,TGTGCCAGCTCACGACAAGATCAAGAGACCCAGTACTTC,CASSRQDQETQYF
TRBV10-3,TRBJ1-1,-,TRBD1,TGTGCCACCGGACAGGGGTTGGGGGAAGCTTTCTTT,CATGQGLGEAFF
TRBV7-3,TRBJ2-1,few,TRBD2,TGTGCCAGCAGCTTAGTAGCGGGAGTCCACAATGAGCAGTTCTTC,CASSLVAGVHNEQFF
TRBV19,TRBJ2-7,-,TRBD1,TGTGCCAGTAGGGTGACAGGGGGCTACGAGCAGTACTTC,CASRVTGGYEQYF
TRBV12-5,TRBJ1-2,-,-,TGTGCTAGTGGTCAAGGAGGGGTGATGGGCTACACCTTC,CASGQGGVMGYTF
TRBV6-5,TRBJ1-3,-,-,TGTGCCAGCACCGAACGGTTCTCTGGAAACACCATATATTTT,CASTERFSGNTIYF
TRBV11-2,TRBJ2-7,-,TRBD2,TGTGCCAGCAGCCCCCTAGCGGGGGGCGCCTACGAGCAGTACTTC,CASSPLAGGAYEQYF
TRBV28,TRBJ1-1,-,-,TGTGCCAGCAGTTTCTCCTCGGGAGGGTCGGGCACTGAAGCTTTCTTT,CASSFSSGGSGTEAFF
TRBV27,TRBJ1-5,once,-,TGTGCCAGCAGTTGGGGGGGGCACGGCAATCAGCCCCAGCATTTT,CASSWGGHGNQPQHF
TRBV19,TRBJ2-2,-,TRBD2,TGTGCCAGTAGTACCGGGGGGGCGGTCGGGGAGCTGTTTTTT,CASSTGGAVGELFF
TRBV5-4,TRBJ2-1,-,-,TGTGCCAGCAGCTTGGCGGGGATGTCCTACAATGAGCAGTTCTTC,CASSLAGMSYNEQFF
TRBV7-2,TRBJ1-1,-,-,TGTGCCAGCACCATACAGGGACGGACTGAAGCTTTCTTT,CASTIQGRTEAFF
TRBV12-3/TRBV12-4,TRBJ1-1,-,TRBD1,TGTGCCAGCAGTCGACAGGGTCTCCGTGAAGCTTTCTTT,CASSRQGLREAFF
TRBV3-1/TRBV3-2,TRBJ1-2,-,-,TGTGCCAGCAGCCCGTGGGACACTACTATTGGCTACACCTTC,CASSPWDTTIGYTF
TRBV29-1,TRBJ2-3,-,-,TGCAGCGTTGCGGGGGCAGATACGCAGTATTTT,CSVAGADTQYF
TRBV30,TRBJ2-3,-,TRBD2,TGTGCCTGGAGTGTACGCGGGAGGGCCGGGGATACGCAGTATTTT,CAWSVRGRAGDTQYF
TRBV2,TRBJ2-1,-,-,TGTGCCAGCAGTGGCTCTAGCAACGGTGAGCAGTTCTTC,CASSGSSNGEQFF
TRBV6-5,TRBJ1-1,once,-,TGTGCCAGCAGAAGGACAGACTTGAACACTGAAGCTTTCTTT,CASRRTDLNTEAFF
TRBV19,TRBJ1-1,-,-,TGTGCCAGTAGTATAAGGGGTAACACTGAAGCTTTCTTT,CASSIRGNTEAFF
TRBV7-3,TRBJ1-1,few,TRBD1,TGTGCCAGCAGCTCCGGGACAGTGAACACTGAAGCTTTCTTT,CASSSGTVNTEAFF
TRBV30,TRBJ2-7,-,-,TGTGCCTGGAGTGGGTCAACTACCTACGAGCAGTACTTC,CAWSGSTTYEQYF
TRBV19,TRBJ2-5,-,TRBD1,TGTGCCAGTAGTGCTCGGACAGGGGAGGAGACCCAGTACTTC,CASSARTGEETQYF
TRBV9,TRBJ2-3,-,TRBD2,TGTGCCAGCAGCGCGGCGGGAGCAGATACGCAGTATTTT,CASSAAGADTQYF
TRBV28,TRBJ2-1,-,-,TGTGCCAGCAGCTTGGCCTCCCAGGGCTCTTCAAATGAGCAGTTCTTC,CASSLASQGSSNEQFF
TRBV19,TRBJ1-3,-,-,TGTGCCAGTAGTACCGCCAGGGTTCCTGGAAACACCATATATTTT,CASSTARVPGNTIYF
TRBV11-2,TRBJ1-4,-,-,TGTGCCAGCAGCCCGCAGGGCGACCTGGGGGAAAAACTGTTTTTT,CASSPQGDLGEKLFF
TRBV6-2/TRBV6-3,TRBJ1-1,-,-,TGTGCCAGCAGCGGTTCCGGGACACGGATGAACACTGAAGCTTTCTTT,CASSGSGTRMNTEAFF
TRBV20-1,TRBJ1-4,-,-,TGCAGTGCCCCGTATGAAAAACTGTTTTTT,CSAPYEKLFF
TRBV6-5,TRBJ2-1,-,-,TGTGCCAGCAGTTCGGGACTCCCTCAGGACCGTGAGCAGTTCTTC,CASSSGLPQDREQFF
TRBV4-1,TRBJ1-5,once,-,TGCGCCAGCAGCCAAGAAGCATCGAGCCAGCCCCAGCATTTT,CASSQEASSQPQHF
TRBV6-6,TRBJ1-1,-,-,TGTGCCAGCAGTTACTCGAGTCCCTTGAGTCTCACTGAAGCTTTCTTT,CASSYSSPLSLTEAFF
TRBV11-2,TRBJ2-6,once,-,TGTGCCAGCAGCCCCGTGGGGACAAGCCGCTCTGGGGCCAACGTCCTGACTTTC,CASSPVGTSRSGANVLTF
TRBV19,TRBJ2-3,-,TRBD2,TGTGCCAGTAGTATTAGCGGGGGGTCAGATACGCAGTATTTT,CASSISGGSDTQYF
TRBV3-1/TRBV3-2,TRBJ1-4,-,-,TGTGCCAGCAGCCAAGCTATTATAAGTGCAACTAATGAAAAACTGTTTTTT,CASSQAIISATNEKLFF
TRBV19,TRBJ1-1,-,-,TGTGCCAGTAGTATCGGACAGACGAACACTGAAGCTTTCTTT,CASSIGQTNTEAFF
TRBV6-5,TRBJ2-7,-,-,TGTGCCAGCAGTTATCGGTTGAGCGGCGGTTACGAGCAGTACTTC,CASSYRLSGGYEQYF
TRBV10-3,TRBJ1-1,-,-,TGTGCCATCAGTGAGTCGGGGGGACTCCAGAACACTGAAGCTTTCTTT,CAISESGGLQNTEAFF
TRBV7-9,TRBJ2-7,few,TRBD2,TGTGCCAGCAGCTTTGTGGCGGGAGAGAAATACGAGCAGTACTTC,CASSFVAGEKYEQYF
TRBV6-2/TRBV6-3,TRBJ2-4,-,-,TGTGCCAGCAGTTGGCGGACAGAAGCCAAAAACATTCAGTACTTC,CASSWRTEAKNIQYF
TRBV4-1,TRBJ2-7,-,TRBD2,TGCGCCAGCAGCCACCGGACTAGCGGGAGATACGAGCAGTACTTC,CASSHRTSGRYEQYF